The 20 T cell receptor beta chains below all came from one sample that was sequenced in a study of cytomegalovirus exposure and HLA in healthy donors. Both 60 Vbeta primers and 13 Jbeta primers went into the PCR. This table comes from immunoSEQ multiplex PCR, and its TCRdb copy is limited to in-frame clones, with some not included. The data show approximately 270,000 clones, 75% to 85% seen once. The sample comprised PBMCs. The receptors originated from a girl aged 2-10 years in good health and CMV-seronegative.

The chain couples TRBV19 to TRBJ1-2, with 7 nucleotides matching TRBD1. Germline V gene data show CDR1 as LNHDA and CDR2 as SQIVND (reference sequence). V shed 8 bases, J shed 5 bases, and the junction held 11 bases outside the gene matches. This CDR3 spans 14 amino acids. CDR3 sequence (DNA): TGTGCCAGTGACAGGGACGGCGAACCTTATGGCTACACCTTC. Its translation: CASDRDGEPYGYTF. The full variable domain, with the rest looked up from reference TRBV19 and TRBJ1-2, is DGGITQSPKYLFRKEGQNVTLSCEQNLNHDAMYWYRQDPGQGLRLIYYSQIVNDFQKGDIAEGYSVSREKKESFPLTVTSAQKNPTAFYLCASDRDGEPYGYTFGSGTRLTVV.

The rearrangement joins TRBV27 to TRBJ2-3, with 16 bases fitting TRBD2. The CDR3 is 17 residues long. Germline CDR1 MNHEY, CDR2 SMNVEV (reference sequence). Germline trimming cut 4 bases from V and 6 bases from J; bases unmatched to any gene: 7. CDR3 DNA: TGTGCCAGCAGTTCCTACCCGGGACTAGCGGGGGGGGATACGCAGTATTTT. Protein product: CASSSYPGLAGGDTQYF.

There are a few counts of this clone. An end of the junction differs from the germline gene, which may be a read error. This chain links TRBV6-5 with TRBJ2-3, with 9 positions matching TRBD1. CDR3 size: 13 residues. Germline-derived CDR1 and CDR2 are MNHEY and SVGAGI. As DNA, the CDR3 is TGTGCCAGCAGTTCCCTTAGACAGGGGGACAGTGAATTT. This codes for CASSSLRQGDSEF.

This sequence joins TRBV18 and TRBJ2-1; a weak D match, TRBD1 (5 bases). Trimming removed 1 base at V and 5 bases at J, with 9 bases between. CDR3 size: 14 residues. CDR1 and CDR2 from the germline V gene are KGHSH and LQKENI. CDR3 residues: CASSPRAGNNEQFF. DNA of the CDR3: TGTGCCAGCTCACCACGTGCAGGGAACAATGAGCAGTTCTTC.

V usage is TRBV7-6 and J usage is TRBJ1-6; the D gene is possibly TRBD1 (5 bases). The CDR3 has 17 amino acids. V was pared by 4 bases and J by 9 bases, with 22 bases between. Per germline, CDR1 SGHVS and CDR2 FNYEAQ. The CDR3 spells CASSYRSRDSLGSPLHF. The CDR3 bases are TGTGCCAGCAGCTACCGATCCCGCGACAGCCTGGGTTCACCCCTCCACTTT.

The gene calls are TRBV2 and TRBJ2-2; 8 bases align to TRBD1. The CDR3 runs to 15 residues. Germline values: CDR1 SNHLY, CDR2 FYNNEI. J lost 5 bases, V lost 7 bases, and 9 bases had no gene match. CDR3 residues: CASNYGQGETGELFF. In DNA, the CDR3 is TGTGCCAGCAATTACGGACAGGGTGAGACCGGGGAGCTGTTTTTT.

The chain is built from TRBV5-1 and TRBJ2-2; no definite D call. The CDR3 sequence is 16 residues long. CDR1 and CDR2 (germline): SGHRS, YFSETQ. V lost 0 bases to trimming and J lost 0 bases, with 9 bases between them. CDR3 sequence (DNA): TGCGCCAGCAGCTTGGCACAGCTGGCGAACACCGGGGAGCTGTTTTTT. Its translation: CASSLAQLANTGELFF. The complete variable domain, with remaining parts taken from reference TRBV5-1 and TRBJ2-2, reads KAGVTQTPRYLIKTRGQQVTLSCSPISGHRSVSWYQQTPGQGLQFLFEYFSETQRNKGNFPGRFSGRQFSNSRSEMNVSTLELGDSALYLCASSLAQLANTGELFFGEGSRLTVL.

The rearrangement links TRBV4-1 to TRBJ1-6; D remains unclear. Trimming left V 0 bases short and J 5 bases short, with 11 bases between. The V gene's germline CDR1 is MGHRA and CDR2 YSYEKL. The CDR3 length is 16 residues. DNA of the CDR3: TGCGCCAGCAGCCAAGAAGGCGGTTTTCATAATTCACCCCTCCACTTT. Encoded protein: CASSQEGGFHNSPLHF.

CDR3 amino acids: CAISDAGLDIQPQHF. The CDR3, as DNA: TGTGCCATCAGTGACGCAGGGTTGGATATTCAGCCCCAGCATTTT. The rearrangement joins TRBV10-3 to TRBJ1-5; TRBD1 might be the D (5 bases). The CDR3 loop spans 15 amino acids. V lost 3 bases and J 6 bases, leaving 15 bases between the germline ends. Germline V gene sequence: CDR1 ENHRY, CDR2 SYGVKD.

This clone was detected once. The gene calls are TRBV5-6 and TRBJ2-5; 9 bases line up with TRBD1. The better agreement between TRBJ2-7 and the DNA end casts doubt on the J call. The CDR3 totals 15 residues. CDR1 and CDR2 (germline): SGHDT, YYEEEE. The CDR3 nucleotides are TGTGCCAGCAGCTTCGGACAGGGGAGCCTCTACGAGCAGTACTTC. Translating gives CASSFGQGSLYEQYF.

This chain joins TRBV5-4 and TRBJ2-5; 8 bases map to TRBD2. Germline values: CDR1 SGHNT, CDR2 YYREEE (reference sequence). V gave up 3 bases and J gave up 3 bases; unmatched junction bases: 7. This CDR3 spans 15 amino acids. The CDR3 nucleotides are TGTGCCAGCAGCTCGGGACTAGGGCCAGAAGAGACCCAGTACTTC. It codes for CASSSGLGPEETQYF.

This chain uses TRBV28 with TRBJ2-5; 14 positions match TRBD2. The J call may be faulty, since TRBJ2-7 better matches the DNA end. CDR3 length equals 16 residues. Germline lookup yields CDR1 MDHEN and CDR2 SYDVKM. The CDR3 nucleotides read TGTGCCAGCAGTTTAGTGACTAGCGGGGGGGTATACGAGCAGTACTTC. Translation gives CASSLVTSGGVYEQYF.

This clone occurred a few times. The genes are TRBV6-5 and TRBJ2-2, with D unclear. The V and J ends lost 0 bases and 2 bases respectively, with 10 bases between them. Per the germline V gene, CDR1 is MNHEY and CDR2 is SVGAGI. This CDR3 region has 16 residues. CDR3 sequence: CASSYSKNYNTGELFF. The CDR3 nucleotides read TGTGCCAGCAGTTACTCGAAAAACTACAACACCGGGGAGCTGTTTTTT.

The chain has TRBV19 and TRBJ2-3, with D unresolved. The V end lost 5 bases, the J end lost 0 bases, and 9 bases lay between the germline ends. The CDR3 runs to 14 residues. Germline V CDR1 and CDR2: LNHDA, SQIVND (reference sequence). The CDR3 nucleotides are TGTGCCAGTAGTGTGTTTCTTAGCACAGATACGCAGTATTTT. This translates into CASSVFLSTDTQYF.

The chain combines TRBV6-1 with TRBJ2-5; possible D gene TRBD1, 7 bases. The V gene's germline CDR1 is MNHNS and CDR2 SASEGT. The CDR3 has 16 residues. Trimming left V 1 base short and J 4 bases short, with 16 bases between. The CDR3 sequence: CASSEDGGQGGETQYF. The CDR3 coding sequence is TGTGCCAGCAGTGAAGACGGGGGTCAGGGGGGAGAGACCCAGTACTTC.

The chain recombines TRBV28 with TRBJ2-7; no firm D call. CDR1 is MDHEN, CDR2 SYDVKM, per germline. V was pared by 2 bases and J by 3 bases, with 2 bases between. The CDR3 consists of 11 residues. Here the CDR3 DNA reads TGTGCCAGCAGTTTACACTACGAGCAGTACTTC. Encoded protein: CASSLHYEQYF. Supplemented by reference TRBV28 and TRBJ2-7, the full variable domain reads DVKVTQSSRYLVKRTGEKVFLECVQDMDHENMFWYRQDPGLGLRLIYFSYDVKMKEKGDIPEGYSVSREKKERFSLILESASTNQTSMYLCASSLHYEQYFGPGTRLTVT.

The J gene is TRBJ1-5, the V gene TRBV10-3; D may be TRBD1 (5 bases). Germline CDR1 ENHRY, CDR2 SYGVKD. Trimming left V 8 bases short and J 1 base short, with 12 bases between. The length of the CDR3 is 14 residues. The CDR3 loop reads CAIRGTRSNQPQHF. In DNA form, the CDR3 reads TGTGCCATCCGGGGGACCCGAAGCAATCAGCCCCAGCATTTT.

This chain uses TRBV19 with TRBJ1-4; 11 nucleotides agree with TRBD1. The germline CDR1 and CDR2 sequences are LNHDA and SQIVND (reference sequence). The CDR3 is made up of 14 amino acids. V was pared by 6 bases and J by 10 bases, with 7 bases of the junction left unmatched. The CDR3 spells CASRGTGGLGKLFF. The CDR3 nucleotides are TGTGCCAGTAGGGGGACAGGGGGTCTTGGAAAACTGTTTTTT. The full variable domain, rest sourced from reference TRBV19 and TRBJ1-4, is DGGITQSPKYLFRKEGQNVTLSCEQNLNHDAMYWYRQDPGQGLRLIYYSQIVNDFQKGDIAEGYSVSREKKESFPLTVTSAQKNPTAFYLCASRGTGGLGKLFFGSGTQLSVL.

The chain links TRBV9 to TRBJ2-1, with 10 bases fitting TRBD1. Germline assignment: CDR1 SGDLS and CDR2 YYNGEE. The junction had 9 bases not matched to a gene; V was cut back by 7 bases and J by 8 bases. The CDR3 extends over 14 amino acids. This chain's CDR3 is CASGKTGQGDEQFF. The CDR3 DNA sequence: TGTGCCAGCGGCAAAACCGGACAGGGGGATGAGCAGTTCTTC. The whole variable domain, remainder taken from reference TRBV9 and TRBJ2-1, is DSGVTQTPKHLITATGQRVTLRCSPRSGDLSVYWYQQSLDQGLQFLIQYYNGEERAKGNILERFSAQQFPDLHSELNLSSLELGDSALYFCASGKTGQGDEQFFGPGTRLTVL.

The J gene is TRBJ2-6, the V gene TRBV30; tentatively, D is TRBD1 (6 bases). CDR1 and CDR2 from the germline V gene are GTSNPN and SVGIG (reference sequence). The V gene lost 3 bases and the J gene lost 0 bases, with 15 bases spanning the gap. The CDR3 loop spans 17 amino acids. This chain's CDR3 is CAWSLGAWGSGANVLTF. DNA of the CDR3: TGTGCCTGGAGCTTGGGGGCTTGGGGCTCTGGGGCCAACGTCCTGACTTTC.